The 5 T cell receptor beta chains reported below all come from one sample, sequenced in a study of blood T cell repertoires in COVID-19. Sequencing was performed with immunoSEQ multiplex PCR; in TCRdb, only in-frame clones are kept and a portion is missing. The sample includes around 120,000 clones, roughly four fifths of them seen just once. Sequencing used peripheral blood. Receptors originate from a man between 40 and 49 years old with active or convalescent COVID-19.

The genes are TRBV5-1 and TRBJ2-7; 9 bases fit TRBD1. The CDR3 runs 15 residues. Germline CDR1 is SGHRS and CDR2 is YFSETQ. V shed 2 bases, J shed 0 bases, and the junction held 3 bases outside the gene matches. The CDR3 protein is CASSFGTGHSYEQYF. CDR3 DNA: TGCGCCAGCAGCTTCGGGACAGGGCACTCCTACGAGCAGTACTTC.

The chain joins TRBV19 to TRBJ1-3; D is possibly TRBD1 (6 bases). Trimming left V 6 bases short and J 0 bases short, with 12 bases between. This CDR3 comprises 15 residues. CDR1 and CDR2 (germline): LNHDA, SQIVND (reference sequence). The CDR3 spells CASRGGGSSGNTIYF. CDR3 nucleotides: TGTGCCAGTAGGGGAGGGGGGAGCTCTGGAAACACCATATATTTT. The full variable domain, in which reference TRBV19 and TRBJ1-3 provide the parts outside the CDR3, is DGGITQSPKYLFRKEGQNVTLSCEQNLNHDAMYWYRQDPGQGLRLIYYSQIVNDFQKGDIAEGYSVSREKKESFPLTVTSAQKNPTAFYLCASRGGGSSGNTIYFGEGSWLTVV.

V usage is TRBV19 and J usage is TRBJ1-2, with 10 bases identical to TRBD1. Per germline, CDR1 LNHDA and CDR2 SQIVND (reference sequence). V lost 5 bases and J lost 6; bases outside the gene matches: 9. The CDR3 spans 15 residues. The CDR3, as DNA: TGTGCCAGTAGTCCCACTAGGGACAGGGGCCATGGCTACACCTTC. Protein: CASSPTRDRGHGYTF.

This clone turned up a few times. The rearrangement joins TRBV18 to TRBJ1-1; D gene ambiguous. Germline CDR1 KGHSH, CDR2 LQKENI. Trimming took 3 bases from V and 0 from J, leaving 8 bases between them. CDR3 length: 14 amino acids. CDR3 loop: CASSPNNMNTEAFF. The CDR3 nucleotides are TGTGCCAGCTCACCCAATAACATGAACACTGAAGCTTTCTTT.

This rearrangement joins TRBV5-5 to TRBJ2-1; 9 positions agree with TRBD2. V shed 2 bases, J shed 8 bases, and the junction held 11 bases outside the gene matches. The CDR3 has 16 residues. Germline V gene lookup returns CDR1 SGHKS and CDR2 YYEKEE (reference sequence). The CDR3 DNA reads TGTGCCAGCAGCTTTAGCGGGGGTTATTCATCGTATGAGCAGTTCTTC. Its translation is CASSFSGGYSSYEQFF.